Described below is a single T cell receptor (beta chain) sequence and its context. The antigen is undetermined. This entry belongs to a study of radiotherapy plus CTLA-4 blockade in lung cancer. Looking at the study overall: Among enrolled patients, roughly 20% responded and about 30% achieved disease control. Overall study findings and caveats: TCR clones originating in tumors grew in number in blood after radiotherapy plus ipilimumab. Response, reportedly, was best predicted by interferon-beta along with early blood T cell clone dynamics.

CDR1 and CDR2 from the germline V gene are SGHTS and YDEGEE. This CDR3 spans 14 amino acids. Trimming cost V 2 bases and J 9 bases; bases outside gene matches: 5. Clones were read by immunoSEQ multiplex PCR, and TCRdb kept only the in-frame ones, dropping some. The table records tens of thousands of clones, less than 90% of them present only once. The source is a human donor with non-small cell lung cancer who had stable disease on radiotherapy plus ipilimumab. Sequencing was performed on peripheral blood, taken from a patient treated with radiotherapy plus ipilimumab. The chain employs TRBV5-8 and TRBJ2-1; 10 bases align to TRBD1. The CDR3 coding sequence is TGTGCCAGCAGCTTCGGGACAGGGGAAAGTGAGCAGTTCTTC. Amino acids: CASSFGTGESEQFF.